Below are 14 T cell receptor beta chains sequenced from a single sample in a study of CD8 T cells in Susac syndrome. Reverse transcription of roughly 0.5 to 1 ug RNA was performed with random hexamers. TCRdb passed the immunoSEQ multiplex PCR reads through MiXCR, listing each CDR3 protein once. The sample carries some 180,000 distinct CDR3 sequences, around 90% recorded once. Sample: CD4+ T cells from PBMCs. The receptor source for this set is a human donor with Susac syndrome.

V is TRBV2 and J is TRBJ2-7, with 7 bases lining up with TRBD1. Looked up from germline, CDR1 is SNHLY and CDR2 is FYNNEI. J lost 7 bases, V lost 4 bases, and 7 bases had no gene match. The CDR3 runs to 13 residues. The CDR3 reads CASSADRIGEQYF. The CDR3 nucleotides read TGTGCCAGCAGTGCGGACAGGATCGGGGAGCAGTACTTC.

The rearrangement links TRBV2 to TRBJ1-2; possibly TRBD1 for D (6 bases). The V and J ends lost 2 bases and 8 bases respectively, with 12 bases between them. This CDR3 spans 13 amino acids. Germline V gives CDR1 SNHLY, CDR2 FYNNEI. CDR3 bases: TGTGCCAGCAGTGAATCGGGGGCGCGGGGCTACACCTTC. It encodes CASSESGARGYTF.

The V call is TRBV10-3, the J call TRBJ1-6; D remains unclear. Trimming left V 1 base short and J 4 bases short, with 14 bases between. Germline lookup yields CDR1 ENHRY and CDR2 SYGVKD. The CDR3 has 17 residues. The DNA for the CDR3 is TGTGCCATCAGTGAGTTGCGCAGCGGAGGATATAATTCACCCCTCCACTTT. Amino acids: CAISELRSGGYNSPLHF.

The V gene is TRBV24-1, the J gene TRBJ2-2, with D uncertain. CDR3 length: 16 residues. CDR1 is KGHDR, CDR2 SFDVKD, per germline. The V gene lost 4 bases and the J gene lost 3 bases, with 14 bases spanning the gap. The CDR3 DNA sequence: TGTGCCACCAGTGACCGAACCCGTGGGGACACCGGGGAGCTGTTTTTT. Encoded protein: CATSDRTRGDTGELFF.

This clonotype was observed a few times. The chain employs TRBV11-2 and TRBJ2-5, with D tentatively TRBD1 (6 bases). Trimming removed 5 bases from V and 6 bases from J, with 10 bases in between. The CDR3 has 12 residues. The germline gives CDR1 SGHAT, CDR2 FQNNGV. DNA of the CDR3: TGTGCCAGCAGCGGAGACAGGAAGACCCAGTACTTC. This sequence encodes CASSGDRKTQYF.

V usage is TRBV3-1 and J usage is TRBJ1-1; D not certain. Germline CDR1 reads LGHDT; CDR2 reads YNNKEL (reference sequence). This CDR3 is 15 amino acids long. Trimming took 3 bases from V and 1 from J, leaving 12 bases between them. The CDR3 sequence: CASSQALRKNTEAFF. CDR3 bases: TGTGCCAGCAGCCAGGCTTTACGGAAGAACACTGAAGCTTTCTTT.

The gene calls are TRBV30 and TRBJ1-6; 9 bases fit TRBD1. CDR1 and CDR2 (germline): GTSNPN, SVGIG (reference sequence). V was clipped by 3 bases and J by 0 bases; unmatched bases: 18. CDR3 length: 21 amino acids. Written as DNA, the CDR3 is TGTGCCTGGAGCGGCGAAAGCCGGGACAGGGACCGTATCTCCTATAATTCACCCCTCCACTTT. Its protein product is CAWSGESRDRDRISYNSPLHF.

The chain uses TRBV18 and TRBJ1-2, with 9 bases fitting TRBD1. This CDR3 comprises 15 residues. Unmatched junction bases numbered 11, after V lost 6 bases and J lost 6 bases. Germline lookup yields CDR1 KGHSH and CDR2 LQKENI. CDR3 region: CASSGQGNHGDGYTF. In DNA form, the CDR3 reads TGTGCCAGCTCGGGACAGGGTAATCATGGGGATGGCTACACCTTC.

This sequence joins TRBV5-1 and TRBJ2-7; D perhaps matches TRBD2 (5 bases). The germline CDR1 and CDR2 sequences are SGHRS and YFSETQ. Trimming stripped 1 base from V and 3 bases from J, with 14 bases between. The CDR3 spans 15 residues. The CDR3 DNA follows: TGCGCCAGCAGCTTGATGGACGGGGATGGCTACGAGCAGTACTTC. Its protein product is CASSLMDGDGYEQYF. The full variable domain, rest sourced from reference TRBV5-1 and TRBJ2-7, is KAGVTQTPRYLIKTRGQQVTLSCSPISGHRSVSWYQQTPGQGLQFLFEYFSETQRNKGNFPGRFSGRQFSNSRSEMNVSTLELGDSALYLCASSLMDGDGYEQYFGPGTRLTVT.

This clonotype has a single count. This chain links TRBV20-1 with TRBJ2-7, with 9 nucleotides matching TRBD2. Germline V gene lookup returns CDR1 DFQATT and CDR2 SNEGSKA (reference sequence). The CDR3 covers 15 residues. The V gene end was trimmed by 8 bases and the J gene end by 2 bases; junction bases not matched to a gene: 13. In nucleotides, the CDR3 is TGCAGTTCAGGGGGGAGCGGGGGGAATCCCTACGAGCAGTACTTC. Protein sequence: CSSGGSGGNPYEQYF.

CDR3 region: CAWNRDAYEQYF. For the CDR3, the DNA is TGTGCCTGGAACAGGGATGCCTACGAGCAGTACTTC. J is TRBJ2-7 and V is TRBV30, with a tentative D call TRBD1 (6 bases). V was cut by 4 bases and J by 2 bases, with 9 bases left in between. Per the germline V gene, CDR1 is GTSNPN and CDR2 is SVGIG (reference sequence). This CDR3 spans 12 amino acids.

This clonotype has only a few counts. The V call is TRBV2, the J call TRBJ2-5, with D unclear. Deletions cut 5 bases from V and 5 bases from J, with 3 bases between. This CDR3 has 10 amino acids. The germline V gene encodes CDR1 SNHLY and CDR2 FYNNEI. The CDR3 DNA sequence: TGTGCCAGCAGTAGGGAGACCCAGTACTTC. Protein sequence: CASSRETQYF.

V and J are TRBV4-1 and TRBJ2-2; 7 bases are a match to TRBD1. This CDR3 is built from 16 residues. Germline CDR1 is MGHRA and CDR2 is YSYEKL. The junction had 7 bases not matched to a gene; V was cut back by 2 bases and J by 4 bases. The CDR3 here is CASSQIGQERTGELFF. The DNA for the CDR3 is TGCGCCAGCAGCCAAATAGGACAGGAGCGCACCGGGGAGCTGTTTTTT.

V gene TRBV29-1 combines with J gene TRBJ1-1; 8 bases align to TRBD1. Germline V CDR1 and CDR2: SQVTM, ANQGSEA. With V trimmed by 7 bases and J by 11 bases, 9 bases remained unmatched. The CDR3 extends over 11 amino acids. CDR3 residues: CSASRQGLAFF. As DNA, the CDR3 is TGCAGCGCTTCAAGACAGGGGTTGGCTTTCTTT.